This TCR beta chain was documented in a study of blood T cell repertoires in COVID-19 (dated by TCRdb to 2018 to 2021). At the level of the whole study: Collaborator samples came from the United States, Italy and Spain and covered acute and convalescent phases of COVID-19. The material from the prospective study consisted of cDNA or gDNA derived from T cells, B-cell-depleted T cells, or PBMCs. The dataset comprised deeply sampled blood TCRbeta repertoires from subjects exposed to, actively infected with, or recovered from COVID-19. The repertoires were made available in a free public database intended to serve as a resource for research on the immune response to SARS-CoV-2. The samples were drawn from two sources: the first 160 participants of the ongoing ImmuneRACE study, and 1,000 to 1,500 subjects contributed by 6 global collaborators. The sample metadata nearly always contained a de-identified subject ID, COVID-19 status, age in years and sex. Where available, HLA class I and class II types were obtained from metadata supplied by the sample provider rather than from assay-based typing.

Inclusive of the bounding cysteine and phenylalanine, the CDR3 is 14 residues long. Only the CDR3 region is kept as DNA, spanning 42 bases read in frame from base 1. CDR1 and CDR2, per the germline V gene, are MRHNA and SNTAGT. For this chain, trimming is 4 bases at the V end and 9 bases at the J end, and the number of junction bases without a gene match is 4. On the study overall, not on this receptor specifically: Clinical and demographic metadata were provided uncurated, with the amount varying by source and participant.

The collaborating institutions used their own protocols to collect whole blood in K2EDTA tubes. For TCRbeta analysis, collaborators shipped samples in one of three forms: frozen whole blood, isolated PBMCs, or DNA extracted from either of those sample types. TCRbeta CDR3 regions were amplified from genomic DNA by means of the immunoSEQ Assay, a bias-controlled multiplex PCR. Turning to the authors' computational methods: The number of nucleated cells in each sample was estimated from the amplification of reference gene primers within the assay. To quantify the absolute abundance of each unique TCRbeta CDR3 rearrangement, sequence reads were collapsed and filtered. For each sample, productive Simpson clonality was calculated as the square root of Simpson's diversity index over productive rearrangements. TCRdb re-hosts the immuneACCESS table, in-frame sequences only. Its copies lack some clones; in the studies checked, an unresolved V gene accounts for under half of them, and the cause for the rest is not known. For V, J and clone size, that table is used; D and trimming come from the DNA. This sample comprises 76,000 or so clones, 70% to 90% of them detected only once. In total, the top ten clones hold approximately 8% of the sample.

This clone appeared a few times. Its antigen is currently not known. No clone much larger than this one lies a single base away; base qualities are absent. This TCR was recovered from a man under 40 with acute or convalescent COVID-19. Sequencing was performed on peripheral blood. The chain links TRBV6-4 with TRBJ2-1; 12 bases in the middle match TRBD2. The DNA sequence is as follows: TGTGCCAGCAGTGCGGCTAGCGGGGGGGTTGAGCAGTTCTTC. This yields the protein CASSAASGGVEQFF.